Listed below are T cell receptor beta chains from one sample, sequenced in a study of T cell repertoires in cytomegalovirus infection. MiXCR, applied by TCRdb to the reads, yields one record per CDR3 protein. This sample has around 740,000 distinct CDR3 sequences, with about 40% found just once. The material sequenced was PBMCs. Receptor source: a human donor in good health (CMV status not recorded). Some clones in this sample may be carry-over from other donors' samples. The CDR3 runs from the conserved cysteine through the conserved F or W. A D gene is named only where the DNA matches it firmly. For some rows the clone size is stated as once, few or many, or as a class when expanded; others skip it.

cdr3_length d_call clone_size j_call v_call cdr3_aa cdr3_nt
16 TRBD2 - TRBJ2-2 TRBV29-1 CSVLGLAGEGTGELFF TGCAGCGTTCTAGGACTAGCGGGAGAGGGCACCGGGGAGCTGTTTTTT
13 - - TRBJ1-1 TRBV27 CASRYDSNTEAFF TGTGCCAGCAGATACGACAGCAACACTGAAGCTTTCTTT
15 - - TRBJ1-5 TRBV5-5 CASSLAVHQIGPQHF TGTGCCAGCAGCTTGGCCGTACACCAGATAGGGCCCCAGCATTTT
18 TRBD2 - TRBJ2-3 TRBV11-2 CASSFLSVAGGFTDTQYF TGTGCCAGCAGCTTTCTTTCCGTAGCGGGAGGGTTTACAGATACGCAGTATTTT
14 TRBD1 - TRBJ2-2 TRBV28 CASCRRGYVGELFF TGTGCCAGCTGTCGCAGGGGGTATGTCGGGGAGCTGTTTTTT
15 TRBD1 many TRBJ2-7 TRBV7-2 CASSRQTGGSYEQYF TGTGCCAGCAGCAGGCAGACAGGGGGCTCCTACGAGCAGTACTTC
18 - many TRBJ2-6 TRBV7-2 CASSLVGTPSSGANVLTF TGTGCCAGCAGCTTAGTTGGGACACCTAGCTCTGGGGCCAACGTCCTGACTTTC
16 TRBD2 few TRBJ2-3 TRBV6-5 CASSSYLAGNTDTQYF TGTGCCAGCAGTTCCTACCTAGCGGGGAACACAGATACGCAGTATTTT
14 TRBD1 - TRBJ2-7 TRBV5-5 CASSSTGVIPPVGF TGTGCCAGCAGCTCAACAGGGGTGATCCCCCCCGTAGGGTTC
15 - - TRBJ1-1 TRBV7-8 CASSGPTGLNTEAFF TGTGCCAGCAGCGGCCCGACAGGTTTGAACACTGAAGCTTTCTTT
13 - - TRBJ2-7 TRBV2 CASSDLPGVEQYF TGTGCCAGCAGTGACCTGCCAGGGGTCGAGCAGTACTTC
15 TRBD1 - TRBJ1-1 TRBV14 CASSQDYTGGTEAFF TGTGCCAGCAGCCAGGATTACACAGGGGGGACTGAAGCTTTCTTT
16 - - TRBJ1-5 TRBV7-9 CASSPLPGGVDQPQHF TGTGCCAGCAGCCCATTGCCGGGAGGGGTCGATCAGCCCCAGCATTTT
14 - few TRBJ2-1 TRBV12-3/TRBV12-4 CASSFLVTDNEQFF TGTGCCAGCAGTTTCCTGGTAACCGACAATGAGCAGTTCTTC
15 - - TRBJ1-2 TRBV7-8 CASSPSGGANYGYTF TGTGCCAGCAGCCCCTCGGGGGGGGCTAACTATGGCTACACCTTC
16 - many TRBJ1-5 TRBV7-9 CASSLGIGVGDQPQHF TGTGCCAGCAGCTTAGGCATCGGGGTAGGGGATCAGCCCCAGCATTTT
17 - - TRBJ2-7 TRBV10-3 CAISPLQGGNLPYEQYF TGTGCCATCAGTCCCCTCCAAGGAGGAAATCTACCCTACGAGCAGTACTTC
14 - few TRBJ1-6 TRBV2 CASREPGGNSPLHF TGTGCCAGCAGGGAGCCTGGCGGTAATTCACCCCTCCACTTT
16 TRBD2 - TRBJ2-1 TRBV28 CASSFLSSGGGSRQFF TGTGCCAGCAGTTTTCTTTCTAGCGGGGGGGGCTCTCGGCAGTTCTTC
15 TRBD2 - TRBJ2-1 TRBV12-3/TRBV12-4 CASSPTSGFSYEQFF TGTGCCAGCAGTCCGACTAGCGGGTTTAGCTATGAGCAGTTCTTC